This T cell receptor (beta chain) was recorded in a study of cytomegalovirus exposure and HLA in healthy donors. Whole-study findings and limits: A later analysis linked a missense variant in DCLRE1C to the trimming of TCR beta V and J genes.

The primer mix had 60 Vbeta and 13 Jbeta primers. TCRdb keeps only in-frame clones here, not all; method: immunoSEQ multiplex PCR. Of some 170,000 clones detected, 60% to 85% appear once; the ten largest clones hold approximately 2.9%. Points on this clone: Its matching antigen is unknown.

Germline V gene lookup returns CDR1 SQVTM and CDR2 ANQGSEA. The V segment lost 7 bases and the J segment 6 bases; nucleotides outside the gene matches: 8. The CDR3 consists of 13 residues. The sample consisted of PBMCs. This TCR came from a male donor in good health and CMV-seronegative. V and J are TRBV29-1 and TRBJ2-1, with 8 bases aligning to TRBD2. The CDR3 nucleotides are TGCAGCGACCTCGGGGGACTAGTCAATGAGCAGTTCTTC. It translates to CSDLGGLVNEQFF.